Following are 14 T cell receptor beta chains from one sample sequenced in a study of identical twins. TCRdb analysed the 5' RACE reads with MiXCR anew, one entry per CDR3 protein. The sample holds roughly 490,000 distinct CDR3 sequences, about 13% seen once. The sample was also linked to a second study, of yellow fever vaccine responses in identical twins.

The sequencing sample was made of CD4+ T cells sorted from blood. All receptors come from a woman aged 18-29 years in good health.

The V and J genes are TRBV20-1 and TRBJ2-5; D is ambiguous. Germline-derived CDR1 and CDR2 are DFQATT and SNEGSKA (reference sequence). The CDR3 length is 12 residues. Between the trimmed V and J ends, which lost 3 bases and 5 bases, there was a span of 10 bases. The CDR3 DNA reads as TGCAGTGCTAGTTATCAAGTGGAGACCCAGTACTTC. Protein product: CSASYQVETQYF.

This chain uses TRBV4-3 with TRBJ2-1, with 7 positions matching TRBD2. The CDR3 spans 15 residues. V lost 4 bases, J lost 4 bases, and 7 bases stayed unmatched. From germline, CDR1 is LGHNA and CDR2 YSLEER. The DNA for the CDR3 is TGCGCCAGCAGCCGGGGGACTACCCTATACAATGAGCAGTTCTTC. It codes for CASSRGTTLYNEQFF.

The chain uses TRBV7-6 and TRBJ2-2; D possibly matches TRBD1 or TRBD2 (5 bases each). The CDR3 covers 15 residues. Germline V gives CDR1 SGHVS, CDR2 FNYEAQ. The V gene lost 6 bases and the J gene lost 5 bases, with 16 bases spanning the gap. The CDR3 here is CASSPNGAITGELFF. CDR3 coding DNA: TGTGCCAGCAGTCCAAACGGGGCGATAACCGGGGAGCTGTTTTTT.

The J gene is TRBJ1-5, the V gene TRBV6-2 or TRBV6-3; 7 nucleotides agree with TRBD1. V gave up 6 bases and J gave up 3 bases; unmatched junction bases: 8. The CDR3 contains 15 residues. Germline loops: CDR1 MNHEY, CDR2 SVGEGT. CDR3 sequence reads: CASSPDRASNQPQHF. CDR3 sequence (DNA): TGTGCCAGCAGCCCCGACAGGGCCTCCAATCAGCCCCAGCATTTT.

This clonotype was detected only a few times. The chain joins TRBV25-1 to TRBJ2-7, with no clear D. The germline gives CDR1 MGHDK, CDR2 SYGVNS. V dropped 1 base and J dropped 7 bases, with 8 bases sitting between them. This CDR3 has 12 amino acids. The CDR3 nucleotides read TGTGCCAGCAGTGAATTCTTTGGGGAGCAGTACTTC. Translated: CASSEFFGEQYF.

DNA for the CDR3: TGTGCCAGCAGTTTAGACGGGCTGGGTAGCGAAGATACGCAGTATTTT. This encodes CASSLDGLGSEDTQYF. This chain links TRBV12-3 or TRBV12-4 with TRBJ2-3; D perhaps matches TRBD2 (5 bases). Trimming pared 1 base from V and 5 bases from J, leaving 16 bases between. The CDR3 runs to 16 residues.

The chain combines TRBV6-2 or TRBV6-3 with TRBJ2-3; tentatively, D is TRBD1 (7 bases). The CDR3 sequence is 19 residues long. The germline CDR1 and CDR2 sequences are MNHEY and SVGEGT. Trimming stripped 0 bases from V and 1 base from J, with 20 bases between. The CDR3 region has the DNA TGTGCCAGCAGTTACTCCCGTTGGGCAGGGGGACTCCGCACAGATACGCAGTATTTT. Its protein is CASSYSRWAGGLRTDTQYF.

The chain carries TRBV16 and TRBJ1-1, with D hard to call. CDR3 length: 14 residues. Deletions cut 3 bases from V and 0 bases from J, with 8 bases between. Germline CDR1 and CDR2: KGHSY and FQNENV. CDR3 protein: CASSHDHLNTEAFF. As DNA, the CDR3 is TGTGCCAGCAGCCACGACCACCTGAACACTGAAGCTTTCTTT.

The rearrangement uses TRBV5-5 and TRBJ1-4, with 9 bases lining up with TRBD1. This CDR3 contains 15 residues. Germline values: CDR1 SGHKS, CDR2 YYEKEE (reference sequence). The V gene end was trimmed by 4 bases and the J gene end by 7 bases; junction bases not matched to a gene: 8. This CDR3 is CASSAYRGQSEKLFF. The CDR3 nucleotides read TGTGCCAGCAGCGCCTACAGGGGGCAGAGTGAAAAACTGTTTTTT. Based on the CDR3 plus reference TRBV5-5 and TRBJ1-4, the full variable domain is DAGVTQSPTHLIKTRGQQVTLRCSPISGHKSVSWYQQVLGQGPQFIFQYYEKEERGRGNFPDRFSARQFPNYSSELNVNALLLGDSALYLCASSAYRGQSEKLFFGSGTQLSVL.

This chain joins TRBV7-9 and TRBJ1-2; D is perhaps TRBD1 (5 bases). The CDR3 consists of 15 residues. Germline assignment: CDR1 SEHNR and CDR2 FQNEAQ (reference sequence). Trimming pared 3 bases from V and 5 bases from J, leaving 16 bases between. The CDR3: CASSFPEVGGYGYTF. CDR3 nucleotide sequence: TGTGCCAGCAGCTTCCCCGAGGTTGGGGGATATGGCTACACCTTC.

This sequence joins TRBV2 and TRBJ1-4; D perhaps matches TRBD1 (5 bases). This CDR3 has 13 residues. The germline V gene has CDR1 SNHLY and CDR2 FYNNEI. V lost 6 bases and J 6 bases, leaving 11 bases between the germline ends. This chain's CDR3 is CASSRGEDEKLFF. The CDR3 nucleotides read TGTGCCAGCAGCCGGGGGGAGGATGAAAAACTGTTTTTT. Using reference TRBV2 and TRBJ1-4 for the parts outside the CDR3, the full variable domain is EPEVTQTPSHQVTQMGQEVILRCVPISNHLYFYWYRQILGQKVEFLVSFYNNEISEKSEIFDDQFSVERPDGSNFTLKIRSTKLEDSAMYFCASSRGEDEKLFFGSGTQLSVL.

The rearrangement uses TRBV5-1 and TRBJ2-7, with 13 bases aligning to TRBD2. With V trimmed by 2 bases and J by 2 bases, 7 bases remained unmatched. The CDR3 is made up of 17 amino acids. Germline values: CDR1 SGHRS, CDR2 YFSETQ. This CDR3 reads CASSFGTSGAQAYEQYF. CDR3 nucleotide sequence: TGCGCCAGCAGCTTCGGGACTAGCGGGGCCCAGGCCTACGAGCAGTACTTC.

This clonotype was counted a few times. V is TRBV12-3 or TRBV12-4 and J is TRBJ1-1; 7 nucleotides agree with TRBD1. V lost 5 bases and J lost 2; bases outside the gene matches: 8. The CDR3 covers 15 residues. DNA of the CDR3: TGTGCCAGCAGTCCCGCGGGACAGACAAACACTGAAGCTTTCTTT. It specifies CASSPAGQTNTEAFF.

The CDR3 DNA sequence: TGCGCCAGCAGCCAAGAGCTACTAGCGGAACTCTACAATGAGCAGTTCTTC. Translation: CASSQELLAELYNEQFF. The rearrangement links TRBV4-3 to TRBJ2-1, with 8 bases lining up with TRBD2. Germline CDR1 and CDR2: LGHNA and YSLEER. The CDR3 consists of 17 residues. The V and J ends lost 0 bases and 3 bases, in that order; junction bases with no gene match: 7.